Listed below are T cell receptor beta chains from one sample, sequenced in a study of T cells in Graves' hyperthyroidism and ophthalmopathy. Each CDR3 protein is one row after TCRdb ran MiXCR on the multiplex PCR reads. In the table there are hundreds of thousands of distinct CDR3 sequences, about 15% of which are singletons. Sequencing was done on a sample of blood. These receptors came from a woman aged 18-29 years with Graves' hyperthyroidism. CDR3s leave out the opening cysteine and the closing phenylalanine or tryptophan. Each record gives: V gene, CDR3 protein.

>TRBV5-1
ASSLGTGFEEKLF
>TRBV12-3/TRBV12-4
ASSRGLAGGLAQY
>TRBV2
ASSRILREQY
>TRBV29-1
SVDRDGRTDTQY
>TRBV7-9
ASSLARSSTDTQY
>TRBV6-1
ASSEEDLYEQY
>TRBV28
ASSPGGNWLNTEAF
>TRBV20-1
SATLWTGGPYNEQF
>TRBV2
ASTTSGPPADTQY
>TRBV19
ASSKYGGPKNIQY
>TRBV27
ASRIGAGELF
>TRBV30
AWSHQGVSYNEQF
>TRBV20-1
SASSAGGPSRETQY
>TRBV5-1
ASSLGLNRPGELF
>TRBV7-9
ASSLGDRDSSPLH
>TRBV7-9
ASSFSLRESTDTQY
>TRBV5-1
ASTLHGITYEQY
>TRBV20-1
SARDETGIIYNSPLH
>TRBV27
ASSPRAGGEPQH
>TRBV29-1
SVEGTSSHEQF
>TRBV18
ASSPGEKLF
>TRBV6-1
ASGITGGANQPQH
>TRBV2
ASTVDRGGRISNQPQH
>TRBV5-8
ASSLGQGDLGQY
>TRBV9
ASSVEWTDTQY
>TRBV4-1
ASSPPLGAQETQY
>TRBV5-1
ASSLYFDRGREYNEQF
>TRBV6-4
ASSAWTGGNAGANVLT
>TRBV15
ATSSPNQPQH
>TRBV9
ASSVGWGGGTNEKLF
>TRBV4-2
ASSAQTVSGNTIY
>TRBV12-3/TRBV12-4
ASSLWGTGGDEQY
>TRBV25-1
ASLATDSSAAYGYT
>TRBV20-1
SARAGTSYEQY
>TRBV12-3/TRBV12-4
ASSPRDAGGETQY
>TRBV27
ASSRLAGAVYEQY
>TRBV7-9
ASSYHRPKGIGEAF
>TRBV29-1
SVAWGISTDTQY
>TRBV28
ASSRRQGGDEKLF
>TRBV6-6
ASSYSTAGDRGEKLF
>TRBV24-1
ATSDLLGTTDTQY
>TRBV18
ASSPPQGARYEQY